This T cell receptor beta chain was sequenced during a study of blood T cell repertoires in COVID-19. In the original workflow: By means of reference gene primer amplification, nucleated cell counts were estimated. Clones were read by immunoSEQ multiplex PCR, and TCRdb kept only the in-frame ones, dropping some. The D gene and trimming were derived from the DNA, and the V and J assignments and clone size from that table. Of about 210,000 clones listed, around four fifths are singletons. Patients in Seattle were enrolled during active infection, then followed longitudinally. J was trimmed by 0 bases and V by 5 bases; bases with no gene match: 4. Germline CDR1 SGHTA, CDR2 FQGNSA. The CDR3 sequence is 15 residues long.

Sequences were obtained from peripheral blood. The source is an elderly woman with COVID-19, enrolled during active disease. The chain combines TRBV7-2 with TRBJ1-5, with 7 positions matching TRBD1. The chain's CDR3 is CASSTQGGSNQPQHF. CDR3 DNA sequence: TGTGCCAGCAGCACCCAGGGGGGTAGCAATCAGCCCCAGCATTTT.